The present T cell receptor beta chain was sequenced within a study of blood T cells in healthy people across ages. The donors, healthy Caucasians from Russia, were aged 6 to 90. A minimum of 5.5 micrograms of total RNA was extracted per sample. Per germline, CDR1 SQVTM and CDR2 ANQGSEA. The CDR3 covers 12 residues. V was shortened by 6 bases and J by 5 bases, with 13 bases between the two germline ends. Next came a second PCR, run for 7 to 11 cycles, which used a sample-barcoded 5' primer along with a J-beta primer mix. TCRdb passed the 5' RACE reads through MiXCR, listing each CDR3 protein once. The table records approximately 1.5 million distinct CDR3 sequences, roughly 32% of them present only once. Comment on this clonotype: Its specificity is not known.

Notes on the study in general: Diversity estimated from one million T cells was considered an underestimate.

The specimen was blood. The chain is built from TRBV29-1 and TRBJ1-2; tentative D call: TRBD1 (5 bases). The receptor was isolated from a woman in her twenties or thirties in good health. CDR3 protein: CSVGSGGYGYTF. The DNA for the CDR3 is TGCAGCGTCGGGTCGGGGGGATATGGCTACACCTTC.